These 18 T cell receptor beta chains share one sample of origin, sequenced in a study of CXCR3-negative and CXCR3-positive naive CD8 T cells. The TRB cDNA libraries were prepared by 5' RACE with UMI labels. TCRdb re-called the 5' RACE reads; every CDR3 protein appears as one record, without DNA. Here the sample table reports around 3,900 distinct CDR3 sequences. Sequenced material: naive CXCR3- CD8+ T cells from blood. Regarding subset: CD45RO-CCR7+CD27+CD95- naive CD8+ T cells lacking CXCR3 (TNR3-). Every receptor here comes from a human donor in good health. Some clones in this sample may be carry-over from other donors' samples.

This clonotype registers medium-sized by frequency. The V and J genes are TRBV6-5 and TRBJ2-3; TCRdb outputs TRBD2, but without DNA this stays unchecked. CDR3 length equals 16 residues. The germline gives CDR1 MNHEY, CDR2 SVGAGI. The CDR3 region is CASSPLAGGPVRTQYF.

This clonotype registers medium-sized (0.01 to 0.1%) by frequency. This chain links TRBV7-3 with TRBJ2-1; as DNA is missing, the TRBD2 call by TCRdb cannot be tested. Germline-derived CDR1 and CDR2 are SGHTA and FQGTGA. This CDR3 region has 19 residues. CDR3 protein: CASSLEGLAGEEGVYEQFF.

The chain recombines TRBV19 with TRBJ2-1; the D call from TCRdb, TRBD2, cannot be confirmed without DNA. The CDR3 has 15 amino acids. CDR1 is LNHDA and CDR2 is SQIVND in the germline V gene (reference sequence). CDR3 loop: CASSMVAGGIDEQFF.

This clonotype is medium-sized by frequency. The CDR3 sequence: CASRSPAGGSYNEQFF. V is TRBV5-1 and J is TRBJ2-1; TCRdb calls TRBD2, which cannot be checked without DNA. CDR1 and CDR2 from the germline V gene are SGHRS and YFSETQ. The CDR3 is 16 amino acids.

By frequency, this clonotype is medium-sized. The chain has TRBV29-1 and TRBJ2-3. This CDR3 comprises 16 residues. Germline-derived CDR1 and CDR2 are SQVTM and ANQGSEA. The CDR3 is CSVEDPLGLSTDTQYF.

The CDR3 sequence: CASDGPTGGLAHEQFF. The V gene is TRBV6-2 or TRBV6-3, the J gene TRBJ2-1; TCRdb selects TRBD1, and the lack of DNA leaves this call unchecked. Germline CDR1 reads MNHEY; CDR2 reads SVGEGT. The CDR3 consists of 16 residues.

CDR3 protein: CASSHPHNQGVNTEAFF. This chain links TRBV2 with TRBJ1-1; TCRdb's D gene call, TRBD1, goes unchecked for lack of DNA. This CDR3 comprises 17 residues. In germline, CDR1 is SNHLY, CDR2 FYNNEI. Variable domain in full (rest from reference TRBV2 and TRBJ1-1): EPEVTQTPSHQVTQMGQEVILRCVPISNHLYFYWYRQILGQKVEFLVSFYNNEISEKSEIFDDQFSVERPDGSNFTLKIRSTKLEDSAMYFCASSHPHNQGVNTEAFFGQGTRLTVV.

The rearrangement uses TRBV20-1 and TRBJ2-3; TCRdb selects TRBD1, and the lack of DNA leaves this call unchecked. This CDR3 contains 13 residues. Germline V gene lookup returns CDR1 DFQATT and CDR2 SNEGSKA (reference sequence). The CDR3 reads CSASGGWADTQYF.

V is TRBV14 and J is TRBJ1-1; the D gene TCRdb calls, TRBD1, cannot be checked with no DNA. The germline V gene encodes CDR1 SGHDN and CDR2 FVKESK. CDR3 length: 14 amino acids. The CDR3 protein is CASKRLQWDTEAFF.

This clonotype is called medium-sized based on its frequency. The genes are TRBV9 and TRBJ2-1. CDR1 SGDLS and CDR2 YYNGEE come from the germline V gene. The CDR3 loop spans 14 amino acids. This chain's CDR3 is CASSIGWVGNEQFF.

Measured by frequency, this clonotype is medium-sized. V gene TRBV4-2 combines with J gene TRBJ2-1; no DNA is available, so the TRBD2 call from TCRdb remains unchecked. Per germline, CDR1 LGHNA and CDR2 YNFKEQ. The CDR3 extends over 14 amino acids. This CDR3 reads CASSPERGYNEQFF.

This clonotype is medium-sized by frequency. This rearrangement joins TRBV14 to TRBJ2-3; TCRdb reports TRBD2, a call that lacks DNA to check it against. Germline V CDR1 and CDR2: SGHDN, FVKESK. The CDR3 sequence is 15 residues long. The chain's CDR3 is CASSQIAGDRDTQYF.

The CDR3 sequence: CSVDLTVTDTQYF. This sequence joins TRBV29-1 and TRBJ2-3. Germline CDR1 SQVTM, CDR2 ANQGSEA. This CDR3 region has 13 residues.

The rearrangement links TRBV11-2 to TRBJ2-3. The CDR3 is 14 amino acids. Germline V gives CDR1 SGHAT, CDR2 FQNNGV. CDR3 loop: CASSPERLTDTQYF.

The gene calls are TRBV29-1 and TRBJ2-1; lacking DNA, the TRBD2 call made by TCRdb goes unchecked. Germline values: CDR1 SQVTM, CDR2 ANQGSEA. The CDR3 consists of 13 residues. The CDR3 region is CSVEGLLYNEQFF.

This clonotype is medium-sized by frequency. This chain connects TRBV6-2 or TRBV6-3 to TRBJ2-2; without DNA, the TCRdb call of TRBD2 cannot be checked. Per germline, CDR1 MNHEY and CDR2 SVGEGT. The CDR3 extends over 18 amino acids. CDR3 residues: CASSDSGTSGERTGELFF.

The chain recombines TRBV6-2 or TRBV6-3 with TRBJ1-1; the TRBD1 assignment by TCRdb is unverifiable without DNA. The germline gives CDR1 MNHEY, CDR2 SVGEGT. The CDR3 is made up of 18 amino acids. The CDR3 region is CASTERDRKNLMNTEAFF.

The CDR3 loop reads CASSYGLAGSYNEQFF. The chain recombines TRBV12-3 or TRBV12-4 with TRBJ2-1; TCRdb selects TRBD2, and the lack of DNA leaves this call unchecked. This CDR3 has 16 residues.